Reported below is one T cell receptor (beta chain). Its antigen is still unknown. The data stem from a study of T cells in localized non-small cell lung cancer. Germline V gene sequence: CDR1 SGDLS, CDR2 YYNGEE. The CDR3 sequence is 15 residues long. The germline V and J ends were trimmed by 0 bases and 3 bases, with 10 bases remaining between them. Generated by immunoSEQ multiplex PCR, the TCRdb table keeps only in-frame clones and is missing some. This sample has about 130,000 clones, with roughly 90% found just once. Overall study results and limits: Paired adjacent lung recovered a median around 62 of the top 100 tumor clones.

The TCR originated in a female donor over 55 with stage I lung adenocarcinoma. Sequenced material: peripheral blood, taken before any cancer treatment. J is TRBJ2-1 and V is TRBV9; no firm D call. The CDR3 is CASSVVGQHYNEQFF. The CDR3 nucleotides are TGTGCCAGCAGCGTAGTGGGTCAGCACTACAATGAGCAGTTCTTC.